Below, one TCR beta chain is given with its context. Germline assignment: CDR1 SGHTA and CDR2 FQGNSA. The CDR3 consists of 14 residues. The junction had 4 bases not matched to a gene; V was cut back by 5 bases and J by 3 bases. Enrollment of patients from Seattle took place during active infection, with longitudinal follow-up. Repertoires were generated with immunoSEQ multiplex PCR, while TCRdb's copy carries only in-frame clones and drops some. The sample lists around 280,000 clones; roughly 90% were seen once. The data derive from a study of blood T cell repertoires in COVID-19. The sample consisted of peripheral blood. The sequence was obtained from a woman aged 25 to 45 with COVID-19, enrolled during active disease. The J gene is TRBJ2-3, the V gene TRBV7-2; 8 bases map to TRBD2. The CDR3 region is CASSVRGGTDTQYF. For the CDR3, the DNA is TGTGCCAGCAGCGTACGGGGGGGAACAGATACGCAGTATTTT. Full variable domain (rest looked up from reference TRBV7-2 and TRBJ2-3): GAGVSQSPSNKVTEKGKDVELRCDPISGHTALYWYRQSLGQGLEFLIYFQGNSAPDKSGLPSDRFSAERTGGSVSTLTIQRTQQEDSAVYLCASSVRGGTDTQYFGPGTRLTVL.